This T cell receptor (beta chain) was found in a study of cytomegalovirus exposure and HLA in healthy donors. Study information: Approximately 170 million T cells yielded under 130 million unique TCR beta sequences in earlier analysis. Study-level results: Accurate prediction of HLA-A and HLA-B alleles (for most subjects) was reportedly achieved from TCR beta sequences.

V lost 5 bases, J lost 0 bases, and 11 bases lay in between. In germline, CDR1 is MNHNY, CDR2 SVGAGI (reference sequence). This CDR3 is built from 15 residues. As concerns this clone: No antigen is known for it.

This PCR relied on a set of 60 Vbeta primers and 13 Jbeta primers. Data came from immunoSEQ multiplex PCR; TCRdb stores just in-frame clones and leaves some out. In the table there are tens of thousands of clones, 78% of which are singletons. Material for sequencing was PBMCs. The TCR comes from a man between 35 and 55 years old in good health and CMV-seronegative. The V call is TRBV6-6, the J call TRBJ1-3; D uncertain. The CDR3 DNA reads as TGTGCCAGCAGTCACAGAGTTTTCTCTGGAAACACCATATATTTT. It is translated as CASSHRVFSGNTIYF.